The 7 T cell receptor beta chains below were found in one sample sequenced in a study of cytomegalovirus exposure and HLA in healthy donors. It was with 60 Vbeta and 13 Jbeta primers that the PCR ran. The data were produced by immunoSEQ multiplex PCR, yet TCRdb's version contains in-frame clones alone and is incomplete. The sample has some 150,000 clones; 75% to 85% are singletons. Sequenced material: PBMCs. Source of these receptors: a middle-aged man in good health and CMV-seropositive.

The gene calls are TRBV10-3 and TRBJ1-2, with TRBD1 matching over 8 bases. J was trimmed by 2 bases and V by 6 bases; bases with no gene match: 11. Germline V CDR1 and CDR2: ENHRY, SYGVKD. The CDR3 runs 16 residues. The CDR3 DNA reads TGTGCCATCAGGATTGGACAGGGTCGGTTCAACTATGGCTACACCTTC. This sequence encodes CAIRIGQGRFNYGYTF.

This clone was detected only once. The chain employs TRBV11-2 and TRBJ1-2; TRBD1 matches at 7 bases. The CDR3 runs 14 residues. Germline values: CDR1 SGHAT, CDR2 FQNNGV. With V trimmed by 3 bases and J by 5 bases, 6 bases remained unmatched. The CDR3 sequence is CASSFRDSGYGYTF. In DNA, the CDR3 is TGTGCCAGCAGCTTCCGGGACAGTGGTTATGGCTACACCTTC.

This clone has a handful of counts. The chain is built from TRBV25-1 and TRBJ1-2; the D gene is possibly TRBD1 (5 bases). Germline assignment: CDR1 MGHDK and CDR2 SYGVNS. Trimming left V 3 bases short and J 0 bases short, with 14 bases between. There are 16 residues in the CDR3. Here the CDR3 reads CASSDNRGVSNYGYTF. In DNA form, the CDR3 reads TGTGCCAGCAGTGATAACCGGGGGGTTTCTAACTATGGCTACACCTTC.

The CDR3 reads CASSPGQVSYEQYF. In nucleotides, the CDR3 is TGTGCCAGCAGTCCGGGACAGGTCTCCTACGAGCAGTACTTC. This chain joins TRBV9 and TRBJ2-7, with 8 bases matching TRBD1. Trimming cost V 5 bases and J 0 bases; bases outside gene matches: 4. The CDR3 contains 14 residues. Per the germline V gene, CDR1 is SGDLS and CDR2 is YYNGEE. The whole variable domain, filled in from reference TRBV9 and TRBJ2-7, reads DSGVTQTPKHLITATGQRVTLRCSPRSGDLSVYWYQQSLDQGLQFLIQYYNGEERAKGNILERFSAQQFPDLHSELNLSSLELGDSALYFCASSPGQVSYEQYFGPGTRLTVT.

The chain has TRBV5-1 and TRBJ1-3, with D perhaps TRBD1 (6 bases). Germline V gene lookup returns CDR1 SGHRS and CDR2 YFSETQ. V shed 1 base and J shed 1 base, with 12 bases lying between them. The CDR3 covers 16 residues. CDR3 nucleotides: TGCGCCAGCAGCTTGTATGGGGGCGCGTCTGGAAACACCATATATTTT. The encoded protein is CASSLYGGASGNTIYF.

The chain employs TRBV5-1 and TRBJ1-5; 7 nucleotides match TRBD1. The CDR3 consists of 17 residues. J gave up 2 bases and V 1 base, and 9 bases lay outside the gene matches. The germline gives CDR1 SGHRS, CDR2 YFSETQ. The CDR3 bases are TGCGCCAGCAGCTTGACCCCCGGGACAGCGGGCAATCAGCCCCAGCATTTT. Translated: CASSLTPGTAGNQPQHF.

The chain joins TRBV28 to TRBJ2-7; D is possibly TRBD2 (6 bases). The CDR3 has 14 amino acids. Deletions cut 8 bases from V and 0 bases from J, with 14 bases between. Per germline, CDR1 MDHEN and CDR2 SYDVKM. The CDR3 DNA is TGTGCCAGCCAACCCGGAGGGGCCTCCTACGAGCAGTACTTC. Protein: CASQPGGASYEQYF.